This is a list of T cell receptor beta chains from one sample in a study of blood T cell repertoires in COVID-19. TCRdb keeps only in-frame clones here, not all; method: immunoSEQ multiplex PCR. The sample consists of 190,000 or so clones, around 85% of them appearing once. Sequenced sample: peripheral blood. The receptors were sampled from a man between 50 and 59 years old who had recovered from COVID-19. The CDR3 runs from the conserved cysteine through the conserved F or W. D genes are given only for firm matches. Rows may omit the clone size; those that give it use once, few, many or a size class.

DNA: TGTGCCAGCAGCTTGGGGCGTGAAGTCAAGGACGAGCAGTACTTC; CDR3: CASSLGREVKDEQYF; J: TRBJ2-7; D: .; size: .; length: 15; V: TRBV13
DNA: TGCGCCAGCAGCCACGGTGACTGGGGAGAAGAGACCCAGTACTTC; CDR3: CASSHGDWGEETQYF; J: TRBJ2-5; D: .; size: .; length: 15; V: TRBV4-3
DNA: TGTGCCAGTAGTACCCCGACAGGGGTGAGCAATCAGCCCCAGCATTTT; CDR3: CASSTPTGVSNQPQHF; J: TRBJ1-5; D: TRBD1; size: .; length: 16; V: TRBV19
DNA: TGCGCCAGCAGCCCGACCGGGCAGGGAAGTCATTCACCCCTCCACTTT; CDR3: CASSPTGQGSHSPLHF; J: TRBJ1-6; D: .; size: .; length: 16; V: TRBV4-3
DNA: TGTGCCAGCAGCTTAGGGGCGGGGGTCGCCTACGAGCAGTACTTC; CDR3: CASSLGAGVAYEQYF; J: TRBJ2-7; D: TRBD2; size: .; length: 15; V: TRBV7-9
DNA: TGCAGTGCTAGTTCTGATACGCAGTATTTT; CDR3: CSASSDTQYF; J: TRBJ2-3; D: .; size: .; length: 10; V: TRBV20-1
DNA: TGTGCCAGCAGTTCACAGGGTGGATGGTATGGCTACACCTTC; CDR3: CASSSQGGWYGYTF; J: TRBJ1-2; D: .; size: .; length: 14; V: TRBV27
DNA: TGTGCCAGCAGTTTATCTTTGGGCGGGGTGAGGACCCAGTACTTC; CDR3: CASSLSLGGVRTQYF; J: TRBJ2-5; D: .; size: .; length: 15; V: TRBV28
DNA: TGTGCCAGCAGCTTGGCCGGGACTAGCGGGAGATCCTACGAGCAGTACTTC; CDR3: CASSLAGTSGRSYEQYF; J: TRBJ2-7; D: TRBD2; size: .; length: 17; V: TRBV5-4
DNA: TGTGCCAGTAGCCCCCCCCAGGGGGTGCCCTCTGGGGCCAACGTCCTGACTTTC; CDR3: CASSPPQGVPSGANVLTF; J: TRBJ2-6; D: TRBD1; size: .; length: 18; V: TRBV19
DNA: TGTGCCTGGAGTGTACATCTGACTAGCGGCAACAATGAGCAGTTCTTC; CDR3: CAWSVHLTSGNNEQFF; J: TRBJ2-1; D: TRBD2; size: .; length: 16; V: TRBV30
DNA: TGTGCCAGTGACAGGACAGGGGAGGACTTTGGCTACACCTTC; CDR3: CASDRTGEDFGYTF; J: TRBJ1-2; D: TRBD1; size: .; length: 14; V: TRBV19
DNA: TGTGCCAGCAGCTTAGTTCGGGACTATGGCTACACCTTC; CDR3: CASSLVRDYGYTF; J: TRBJ1-2; D: .; size: .; length: 13; V: TRBV11-2
DNA: TGCAGCGTTGATTTGCGGCAGTTCGATGAGCAGTTCTTC; CDR3: CSVDLRQFDEQFF; J: TRBJ2-1; D: .; size: once; length: 13; V: TRBV29-1
DNA: TGTGCCACCAGCAGGACTAGAGAGACCCAGTACTTC; CDR3: CATSRTRETQYF; J: TRBJ2-5; D: .; size: .; length: 12; V: TRBV15
DNA: TGTGCCAGCAGCTCGGGGACAGGGGATCTGTCCTACGAGCAGTACTTC; CDR3: CASSSGTGDLSYEQYF; J: TRBJ2-7; D: TRBD1; size: few; length: 16; V: TRBV5-6
DNA: TGTGCCAGCAGCTCCACCGGGACAGGCACAGATACGCAGTATTTT; CDR3: CASSSTGTGTDTQYF; J: TRBJ2-3; D: TRBD1; size: .; length: 15; V: TRBV7-8
DNA: TGTGCCAGCTCACCACAGGAGGTACACACTGAAGCTTTCTTT; CDR3: CASSPQEVHTEAFF; J: TRBJ1-1; D: .; size: .; length: 14; V: TRBV18
DNA: TGTGCCAGCAGTTTGAGCGGGAGGGCCCCCTACGAGCAGTACTTC; CDR3: CASSLSGRAPYEQYF; J: TRBJ2-7; D: TRBD2; size: few; length: 15; V: TRBV28
DNA: TGCGCCAGCAGCGTTACAGGGGGCCAAGAGACCCAGTACTTC; CDR3: CASSVTGGQETQYF; J: TRBJ2-5; D: TRBD1; size: .; length: 14; V: TRBV5-1
DNA: TGCAGTGCAGGACTTAACAATGAGCAGTTCTTC; CDR3: CSAGLNNEQFF; J: TRBJ2-1; D: .; size: .; length: 11; V: TRBV20-1
DNA: TGTGCCAGCAGTTTAACGGCCCGAGGCGGCTACACCTTC; CDR3: CASSLTARGGYTF; J: TRBJ1-2; D: .; size: .; length: 13; V: TRBV12-3/TRBV12-4
DNA: TGTGCCAGCAGTTCACCCGGGACAGGGGAGAGGGCCCAGCATTTT; CDR3: CASSSPGTGERAQHF; J: TRBJ1-5; D: TRBD1; size: .; length: 15; V: TRBV28
DNA: TGTGCCAGCAGCTTGGGTCTGGGGCAGTACGAGCAGTACTTC; CDR3: CASSLGLGQYEQYF; J: TRBJ2-7; D: .; size: .; length: 14; V: TRBV5-4
DNA: TGTGCCAGCTCACCTCAGAGGCAGGGTCCCTACGAGCAGTACTTC; CDR3: CASSPQRQGPYEQYF; J: TRBJ2-7; D: .; size: .; length: 15; V: TRBV18
DNA: TGCGCCAGCCAGGACTCCCCCAACACCGGGGAGCTGTTTTTT; CDR3: CASQDSPNTGELFF; J: TRBJ2-2; D: .; size: once; length: 14; V: TRBV5-1
DNA: TGTGCCAGCAGCTTCGGTCGGGGAGAAGCTTTCTTT; CDR3: CASSFGRGEAFF; J: TRBJ1-1; D: .; size: few; length: 12; V: TRBV7-2
DNA: TGCAGCGAGAGACAGGGTATCACAGATACGCAGTATTTT; CDR3: CSERQGITDTQYF; J: TRBJ2-3; D: TRBD1; size: .; length: 13; V: TRBV29-1
DNA: TGTGCCAGCAAGTTGTACGGGATTAGCACAGATACGCAGTATTTT; CDR3: CASKLYGISTDTQYF; J: TRBJ2-3; D: .; size: .; length: 15; V: TRBV7-8
DNA: TGCGCCAGCAGTTTACAGACAGGGGGTGGTGAGTACGAGCAGTACTTC; CDR3: CASSLQTGGGEYEQYF; J: TRBJ2-7; D: TRBD1; size: once; length: 16; V: TRBV5-1
DNA: TGTGCCAGCAGCTTAGCAGGGACAGCCACCGGGGAGCTGTTTTTT; CDR3: CASSLAGTATGELFF; J: TRBJ2-2; D: TRBD1; size: .; length: 15; V: TRBV11-2
DNA: TGTGCCTGGAGTGTACAGGCGGGAGCGGGCTCCGAGCAGTACTTC; CDR3: CAWSVQAGAGSEQYF; J: TRBJ2-7; D: TRBD2; size: .; length: 15; V: TRBV30
DNA: TGTGCCAGCAGTTTACCGGACAGGGGGAACACCATATATTTT; CDR3: CASSLPDRGNTIYF; J: TRBJ1-3; D: TRBD1; size: .; length: 14; V: TRBV28
DNA: TGTGCCAGCAGCCAAGATAGGCTAGCGGGAGTAGACGAGCAGTACTTC; CDR3: CASSQDRLAGVDEQYF; J: TRBJ2-7; D: TRBD2; size: .; length: 16; V: TRBV3-1/TRBV3-2
DNA: TGTGCCAGTAGTCACAGGGGGTCGGGGGATGAGCAGTTCTTC; CDR3: CASSHRGSGDEQFF; J: TRBJ2-1; D: TRBD1; size: .; length: 14; V: TRBV19
DNA: TGTGCCAGCAGCTTAGCCCGGACAGGGCCCTACGAGCAGTACTTC; CDR3: CASSLARTGPYEQYF; J: TRBJ2-7; D: TRBD1; size: .; length: 15; V: TRBV7-2
DNA: TGCAGCGTTGAAGACTCTCGAGAGACCCAGTACTTC; CDR3: CSVEDSRETQYF; J: TRBJ2-5; D: .; size: few; length: 12; V: TRBV29-1
DNA: TGTGCCAGCAGCCGCGGGGGAAGCTCCTACAATGAGCAGTTCTTC; CDR3: CASSRGGSSYNEQFF; J: TRBJ2-1; D: TRBD2; size: .; length: 15; V: TRBV6-5
DNA: TGCGCCAGCAGCTTGTCCCTTAGCGGGATTTCCTACAATGAGCAGTTCTTC; CDR3: CASSLSLSGISYNEQFF; J: TRBJ2-1; D: TRBD2; size: once; length: 17; V: TRBV5-1
DNA: TGCAGCGTCTCCGCCGGGACTAGCGGGAGAGGGCAGTTCTTC; CDR3: CSVSAGTSGRGQFF; J: TRBJ2-1; D: TRBD2; size: .; length: 14; V: TRBV29-1
DNA: TGTGCCAGCAGTGAGTCATGGAGGCACAGGGGAAGGGTGAACACTGAAGCTTTCTTT; CDR3: CASSESWRHRGRVNTEAFF; J: TRBJ1-1; D: TRBD1; size: .; length: 19; V: TRBV6-4
DNA: TGCGCCAGCAGCCTTGGTGGGGGACAGGGAGACACTGAAGCTTTCTTT; CDR3: CASSLGGGQGDTEAFF; J: TRBJ1-1; D: TRBD1; size: .; length: 16; V: TRBV5-1
DNA: TGTGCCAGCAGCTTGGCTTATCAGGGGTTTGACAATGAGCAGTTCTTC; CDR3: CASSLAYQGFDNEQFF; J: TRBJ2-1; D: .; size: .; length: 16; V: TRBV5-4
DNA: TGCGCCAGCAGTGAATGGGCGGAGGGGGAGACCCAGTACTTC; CDR3: CASSEWAEGETQYF; J: TRBJ2-5; D: .; size: .; length: 14; V: TRBV10-2
DNA: TGTGCCAGCAGCGTGGACCGGGACTCCGGGAGAGAGACCCAGTACTTC; CDR3: CASSVDRDSGRETQYF; J: TRBJ2-5; D: .; size: .; length: 16; V: TRBV11-2
DNA: TGTGCCAGCAGCTTAAGGATAGCGGGAGGGCCCCATGAGCAGTTCTTC; CDR3: CASSLRIAGGPHEQFF; J: TRBJ2-1; D: TRBD2; size: .; length: 16; V: TRBV11-3
DNA: TGTGCCAGCAGCTCTGGACTAGCGGGAGAAAACATTCAGTACTTC; CDR3: CASSSGLAGENIQYF; J: TRBJ2-4; D: TRBD2; size: .; length: 15; V: TRBV7-2
DNA: TGCAGCGTTGAAAAGAGGGACTCCTACAATGAGCAGTTCTTC; CDR3: CSVEKRDSYNEQFF; J: TRBJ2-1; D: .; size: .; length: 14; V: TRBV29-1
DNA: TGTGCCAGCCGGGAAGGTGGGAGCAATCAGCCCCAGCATTTT; CDR3: CASREGGSNQPQHF; J: TRBJ1-5; D: .; size: .; length: 14; V: TRBV28
DNA: TGTGCCAGCAGCTTAGAACTAGGCACGCAGTATTTT; CDR3: CASSLELGTQYF; J: TRBJ2-3; D: .; size: .; length: 12; V: TRBV11-3
DNA: TGTGCCAGCACCGCCGGGACAGGGGTTATCAGCCCCCAGCATTTT; CDR3: CASTAGTGVISPQHF; J: TRBJ1-5; D: TRBD1; size: .; length: 15; V: TRBV9
DNA: TGTGCCAGTAAGCTCCAGGGTGACTATGGCTACACCTTC; CDR3: CASKLQGDYGYTF; J: TRBJ1-2; D: .; size: .; length: 13; V: TRBV19
DNA: TGTGCCATCAGTGAGAGGACTAGCGGAAATAGTGAGACCCAGTACTTC; CDR3: CAISERTSGNSETQYF; J: TRBJ2-5; D: TRBD2; size: .; length: 16; V: TRBV10-3
DNA: TGCGCCAGCAGCCAAACAGGGGGGAACAATCAGCCCCAGCATTTT; CDR3: CASSQTGGNNQPQHF; J: TRBJ1-5; D: TRBD1; size: .; length: 15; V: TRBV4-1
DNA: TGTGCCATCAGTGAACCGACGGAGGACTACGAGCAGTACTTC; CDR3: CAISEPTEDYEQYF; J: TRBJ2-7; D: .; size: .; length: 14; V: TRBV10-3